Each of the 21 T cell receptor beta chains below was sequenced from the same sample in a study of blood T cell repertoires in COVID-19 (dated by TCRdb to 2018 to 2021). The library was obtained by the immunoSEQ multiplex PCR assay. TCRdb obtained this table from immuneACCESS and retained in-frame rearrangements with V and J assigned. These tables miss some clones; where compared with another copy, unresolved V genes account for less than half of the shortfall, and the remainder is unexplained. The sample has roughly 250,000 clones on record, 83% of them singletons. The ten top clones hold approximately 5.7% of the sample. Sequencing used peripheral blood. The receptor set was obtained from a human donor in a cohort sampled during active COVID-19.

In this sample, this clone turned up once. The chain recombines TRBV19 with TRBJ2-2, with 8 bases identical to TRBD1. Germline V gene sequence: CDR1 LNHDA, CDR2 SQIVND (reference sequence). Germline trimming cut 8 bases from V and 7 bases from J; bases unmatched to any gene: 6. The length of the CDR3 is 13 residues. Written as DNA, the CDR3 is TGTGCCAGTCCGGACAGGGTCAACGGGGAGCTGTTTTTT. Amino acids: CASPDRVNGELFF.

The chain couples TRBV18 to TRBJ2-3, with a weak D call TRBD1 (5 bases). Germline assignment: CDR1 KGHSH and CDR2 LQKENI. The CDR3 has 14 amino acids. The V and J ends lost 3 bases and 2 bases respectively, with 9 bases between them. The CDR3 bases are TGTGCCAGCTCACCCACACAGGCCACAGATACGCAGTATTTT. Its protein product is CASSPTQATDTQYF. Full variable domain (outside the CDR3, taken from reference TRBV18 and TRBJ2-3): NAGVMQNPRHLVRRRGQEARLRCSPMKGHSHVYWYRQLPEEGLKFMVYLQKENIIDESGMPKERFSAEFPKEGPSILRIQQVVRGDSAAYFCASSPTQATDTQYFGPGTRLTVL.

The rearrangement uses TRBV10-3 and TRBJ2-5, with 11 bases fitting TRBD2. V lost 3 bases and J lost 4; bases outside the gene matches: 1. Germline V CDR1 and CDR2: ENHRY, SYGVKD. The CDR3 extends over 14 amino acids. In DNA form, the CDR3 reads TGTGCCATCAGTGACGGACTAGCGGGAGAGACCCAGTACTTC. Amino acid sequence: CAISDGLAGETQYF.

The genes are TRBV11-2 and TRBJ2-2; 8 bases fit TRBD2. Germline values: CDR1 SGHAT, CDR2 FQNNGV. This CDR3 region has 16 residues. V dropped 3 bases and J dropped 3; count of bases not matched to a gene: 6. The CDR3 DNA reads as TGTGCCAGCAGCTTCTCCGGGAGGGGTCACACCGGGGAGCTGTTTTTT. Protein: CASSFSGRGHTGELFF.

With regard to this clone: A much more abundant neighbour one base away suggests this may be a read error. The same CDR3 can be traced to other DNA sequences in this sample. The chain employs TRBV30 and TRBJ1-2; TRBD1 matches at 11 bases. The CDR3 contains 13 residues. The ends lost 2 bases at V and 6 bases at J; junction bases unmatched: 2. The germline V gene has CDR1 GTSNPN and CDR2 SVGIG (reference sequence). The DNA of the CDR3 is TGTGCCTGGAGTCGGGACAGGGGGAATGGCTACACCTTC. It encodes CAWSRDRGNGYTF.

This clone showed up many times. This chain connects TRBV30 to TRBJ1-5; D not certain. Germline V gives CDR1 GTSNPN, CDR2 SVGIG (reference sequence). The CDR3 contains 14 residues. V was pared by 3 bases and J by 0 bases, with 9 bases between. CDR3 nucleotides: TGTGCCTGGAGAGGGAGGAATAGCAATCAGCCCCAGCATTTT. Amino acid sequence: CAWRGRNSNQPQHF.

V usage is TRBV14 and J usage is TRBJ1-3; 7 positions agree with TRBD1. CDR3 length: 20 amino acids. J gave up 2 bases and V 4 bases, and 20 bases lay outside the gene matches. The germline V gene encodes CDR1 SGHDN and CDR2 FVKESK. The chain's CDR3 is CASSPTRDSRRASPGNTIYF. The CDR3 DNA is TGTGCCAGCAGCCCTACCCGGGACAGCCGTCGAGCGAGCCCTGGAAACACCATATATTTT.

The chain recombines TRBV6-1 with TRBJ2-1; 8 bases are a match to TRBD2. CDR3 length: 15 residues. The germline V gene has CDR1 MNHNS and CDR2 SASEGT. V dropped 0 bases and J dropped 7; count of bases not matched to a gene: 5. The CDR3 nucleotides read TGTGCCAGCAGTGAAGCTATCGGGAGGGTGAATGAGCAGTTCTTC. Encoded protein: CASSEAIGRVNEQFF.

The J gene is TRBJ2-7, the V gene TRBV19; D is possibly TRBD2 (5 bases). From germline, CDR1 is LNHDA and CDR2 SQIVND (reference sequence). The CDR3 spans 15 residues. The ends were cut back, 1 base at V and 0 bases at J, with 10 bases in the middle. CDR3 loop: CASSIGGELSYEQYF. The CDR3 DNA reads as TGTGCCAGTAGTATAGGGGGAGAGCTCTCCTACGAGCAGTACTTC.

This chain links TRBV19 with TRBJ1-2; D uncertain. The CDR3 totals 14 residues. Looked up from germline, CDR1 is LNHDA and CDR2 is SQIVND (reference sequence). The germline V and J ends were trimmed by 5 bases and 5 bases, with 15 bases remaining between them. CDR3: CASSARFFGYGYTF. As DNA, the CDR3 is TGTGCCAGTAGTGCCAGGTTCTTTGGGTATGGCTACACCTTC.

This clone was seen just once. The CDR3 spells CASTSGRAPSNNNEQFF. The CDR3 nucleotides are TGCGCCAGTACTAGCGGGAGGGCCCCTTCCAACAACAATGAGCAGTTCTTC. The chain carries TRBV4-1 and TRBJ2-1, with 13 bases identical to TRBD2. CDR1 is MGHRA and CDR2 is YSYEKL in the germline V gene. This CDR3 has 17 residues. Trimming took 9 bases from V and 5 from J; bases not matched to a gene: 13.

The rearrangement links TRBV5-1 to TRBJ2-6, with D hard to call. The CDR3 has 14 residues. With 4 bases removed from V and 3 bases from J, the gap between germline ends came to 8 bases. The V gene's germline CDR1 is SGHRS and CDR2 YFSETQ. CDR3 amino acids: CASSAAFGANVLTF. CDR3 DNA: TGCGCCAGCAGCGCCGCGTTTGGGGCCAACGTCCTGACTTTC.

The rearrangement links TRBV4-1 to TRBJ2-7, with TRBD1 matching over 8 bases. Germline assignment: CDR1 MGHRA and CDR2 YSYEKL. This CDR3 has 14 residues. V was clipped by 1 base and J by 2 bases; unmatched bases: 1. CDR3 protein: CASSQATGAYEQYF. The CDR3 DNA follows: TGCGCCAGCAGCCAAGCGACAGGGGCCTACGAGCAGTACTTC.

The gene calls are TRBV7-3 and TRBJ1-5; TRBD1 aligns across 8 bases. Per the germline V gene, CDR1 is SGHTA and CDR2 is FQGTGA. V lost 5 bases, J lost 5 bases, and 2 bases stayed unmatched. The CDR3 covers 13 residues. The CDR3 sequence is CASSLTGDQPQHF. CDR3 DNA sequence: TGTGCCAGCAGCCTGACAGGGGATCAGCCCCAGCATTTT.

This clone was observed a single time. The V call is TRBV6-5, the J call TRBJ2-5; perhaps TRBD2 as D (5 bases). The V and J ends lost 5 bases and 5 bases respectively, with 12 bases between them. Germline V gene lookup returns CDR1 MNHEY and CDR2 SVGAGI. CDR3 size: 13 residues. CDR3 sequence (DNA): TGTGCCAGCAGTCTTAATAGAGGGGAGACCCAGTACTTC. It encodes CASSLNRGETQYF.

The V and J genes are TRBV11-1 and TRBJ2-2, with 7 bases identical to TRBD1. The junction had 4 bases not matched to a gene; V was cut back by 6 bases and J by 6 bases. This CDR3 spans 13 amino acids. Germline V gene data show CDR1 as SGHAT and CDR2 as FQDESV (reference sequence). The DNA for the CDR3 is TGTGCCAGCAGTTCAGGGGGATCCGGGGAGCTGTTTTTT. Its protein product is CASSSGGSGELFF. Based on the CDR3 plus reference TRBV11-1 and TRBJ2-2, the full variable domain is EAEVAQSPRYKITEKSQAVAFWCDPISGHATLYWYRQILGQGPELLVQFQDESVVDDSQLPKDRFSAERLKGVDSTLKIQPAELGDSAMYLCASSSGGSGELFFGEGSRLTVL.

The DNA for the CDR3 is TGTGCCAGCACAGCAGGGCATAATTCACCCCTCCACTTT. Protein: CASTAGHNSPLHF. This chain links TRBV9 with TRBJ1-6; tentatively, D is TRBD1 (5 bases). Germline loops: CDR1 SGDLS, CDR2 YYNGEE. V lost 6 bases, J lost 5 bases, and 9 bases lay in between. The CDR3 runs 13 residues.

V usage is TRBV18 and J usage is TRBJ1-5; the match to TRBD1 covers 7 bases. The J segment lost 0 bases and the V segment lost 6 bases, leaving 11 bases of the junction unmatched. Germline CDR1 is KGHSH and CDR2 is LQKENI. The CDR3 runs to 17 residues. CDR3 region: CASSPQGGTDSNQPQHF. The DNA for the CDR3 is TGTGCCAGCTCCCCGCAAGGTGGGACAGATAGCAATCAGCCCCAGCATTTT.

This chain joins TRBV3-1 (or the pseudogene TRBV3-2) and TRBJ2-3; 9 positions match TRBD2. CDR1 is LGHDT and CDR2 is YNNKEL in the germline V gene (reference sequence). V was clipped by 0 bases and J by 1 base; unmatched bases: 11. The CDR3 extends over 19 amino acids. The CDR3 coding sequence is TGTGCCAGCAGCCAAGAGGCGCGGGAGGGCGTGTGGGGCACAGATACGCAGTATTTT. This encodes CASSQEAREGVWGTDTQYF.

The rearrangement links TRBV5-4 to TRBJ2-5, with 9 bases matching TRBD2. This CDR3 is built from 15 residues. Germline lookup yields CDR1 SGHNT and CDR2 YYREEE (reference sequence). V lost 4 bases and J lost 5; bases outside the gene matches: 9. CDR3 amino acids: CASSPGTSTGETQYF. The CDR3 nucleotides are TGTGCCAGCAGCCCAGGGACTAGCACCGGGGAGACCCAGTACTTC.

The chain uses TRBV11-2 and TRBJ1-1; TRBD1 matches at 8 bases. J gave up 6 bases and V 5 bases, and 5 bases lay outside the gene matches. The length of the CDR3 is 13 residues. Germline CDR1 reads SGHAT; CDR2 reads FQNNGV. CDR3 amino acids: CASSLRTGSEAFF. CDR3 DNA: TGTGCCAGCAGCCTGCGGACAGGGTCTGAAGCTTTCTTT.